The rows below give T cell receptor beta chains drawn from one sample of a study of T cell responses to AZD1222 COVID-19 vaccine. The data were produced by immunoSEQ multiplex PCR, yet TCRdb's version contains in-frame clones alone and is incomplete. The data hold some 95,000 clones, with around nine tenths observed a single time. Sequenced here: peripheral blood, sampled 28 days after the second AZD1222 dose. The receptors here all came from an adult who received the AZD1222 COVID-19 vaccine. The conserved cysteine and the conserved F or W are not part of the CDR3 here. Fields, in order: J gene, V gene, CDR3 protein.

>TRBJ2-1|TRBV6-1
ASSEMSSHNEQF
>TRBJ1-1|TRBV5-4
ASSFPANTEAF
>TRBJ2-5|TRBV21-1
ASSKALLGRETQY
>TRBJ2-3|TRBV29-1
SVEPRKGVLTDTQY
>TRBJ1-1|TRBV3-1/TRBV3-2
ASSQAHLMNTEAF
>TRBJ1-1|TRBV6-2/TRBV6-3
ASSYSRIEGTEAF
>TRBJ1-2|TRBV4-2
ASSQAQGNGYT
>TRBJ1-4|TRBV5-6
ASSSKTGPNEKLF
>TRBJ1-6|TRBV6-6
ASSYSTVGSPLH
>TRBJ1-3|TRBV6-5
ASSPGLEPGNTIY
>TRBJ1-6|TRBV7-9
ASSRRDGDSPLH
>TRBJ2-2|TRBV24-1
ATSDFGTLGRGDTGELF
>TRBJ2-7|TRBV5-1
ASSLNPYEQY
>TRBJ2-7|TRBV18
ASATGTGGFYEQY
>TRBJ1-6|TRBV6-5
ASSSTGTYNSPLH
>TRBJ1-2|TRBV5-6
ASRSTGLYYGYT
>TRBJ2-5|TRBV4-1
ASSQDVTKKETQY
>TRBJ2-5|TRBV6-2/TRBV6-3
ASSYSPGGPQETQY
>TRBJ2-3|TRBV6-4
ASRYRVTDTQY
>TRBJ1-5|TRBV4-1
ASSQAIAGTGNFQPQH
>TRBJ2-6|TRBV2
ASSEATTRAVLT
>TRBJ1-4|TRBV6-6
ASSYSQGDEKLF
>TRBJ1-5|TRBV6-5
ASSWPKGDQPQH
>TRBJ1-2|TRBV3-1/TRBV3-2
ASSQGGKGYT
>TRBJ1-1|TRBV29-1
SAIVIGEAF
>TRBJ2-1|TRBV18
ASSPDLGDLYNEQF
>TRBJ1-4|TRBV11-3
ASSGLTATNEKLF
>TRBJ1-2|TRBV6-5
ASTGGESYGYT
>TRBJ2-7|TRBV2
ASRPGTSGSSAYEQY
>TRBJ2-7|TRBV7-9
ASSLAAGALRHEQY
>TRBJ1-2|TRBV5-4
ASSLGGNYGYT
>TRBJ2-5|TRBV2
ASSVVGETQY
>TRBJ2-2|TRBV9
ASSSVAATGELF
>TRBJ1-1|TRBV6-5
ASSYYEGGDTEAF
>TRBJ2-1|TRBV12-3/TRBV12-4
ASNPASGGAQI
>TRBJ2-3|TRBV7-9
ASSYRLLDLADTQY
>TRBJ2-5|TRBV6-5
ASSYLSGTDDTQY
>TRBJ1-5|TRBV7-8
ASSQIQTVTYQPQH
>TRBJ2-7|TRBV11-2
ASSVKGQTDSYEQY
>TRBJ1-1|TRBV7-9
ASSLGRQGTEAF
>TRBJ1-6|TRBV6-6
ASSYSVSSYNSPLH
>TRBJ2-4|TRBV18
ASSPSAVIKNIQY
>TRBJ1-1|TRBV3-1/TRBV3-2
ASSHSPGAGSTEAF
>TRBJ2-2|TRBV24-1
ATSDLVNTGELF
>TRBJ1-2|TRBV20-1
SARAEGYT
>TRBJ2-1|TRBV27
ASSQGTGGYEQF
>TRBJ1-2|TRBV27
ASSHYAVSRNYGYT
>TRBJ1-2|TRBV4-1
ASSQASGFYGYT
>TRBJ2-3|TRBV7-3
ASSSGLAGITDTQY
>TRBJ2-5|TRBV30
AWCVNGRETQY
>TRBJ2-3|TRBV29-1
SHDRASTDTQY
>TRBJ1-1|TRBV4-2
ASSQAGSNTEAF
>TRBJ1-5|TRBV10-1
ASRSVTANNQPQH
>TRBJ1-1|TRBV9
ASSVGGLATEAF